This T cell receptor (beta chain) came from a study of molecular identifiers for immune sequencing clone quantification. V trimming: 6 bases; J trimming: 0 bases; junction bases outside the gene matches: 1. Per germline, CDR1 MNHNY and CDR2 SVGAGI (reference sequence). The CDR3 sequence is 14 residues long. TCRdb passed the PCR reads through MiXCR, listing each CDR3 protein once. Counted here are 79,000 or so distinct CDR3 sequences, around 25% occurring once; the ten biggest clones make up approximately 0.78%. This clonotype was observed many times. V is TRBV6-6 and J is TRBJ1-5; 8 positions agree with TRBD1. Sequencing was done on a sample of naive CD8+ T cells from blood, with Jurkat cell RNA spiked in. Sample subset: FACS-sorted CD8+CD4-CCR7+CD45RA+ naive T cells. The receptor was isolated from a human donor in good health. Some libraries in this study had Jurkat cell RNA spiked in. CDR3 DNA sequence: TGTGCCAGCAGAGACAGGGGTAGCAATCAGCCCCAGCATTTT. It is translated as CASRDRGSNQPQHF.